This TCR beta chain was sequenced for a study of cytomegalovirus exposure and HLA in healthy donors. Findings and caveats of the study: Analysis was carried out at a later point, and it linked a missense DCLRE1C variant to TCR beta V- and J-gene trimming. An assumption of roughly uniform sequencing depth across donors underlay the presence/absence analyses.

PCR used 60 Vbeta primers and 13 Jbeta primers. Sequencing was performed with immunoSEQ multiplex PCR; in TCRdb, only in-frame clones are kept and a portion is missing. The table shows about 160,000 clones, with around three quarters occurring only once. The CDR3 has 13 residues. V lost 5 bases to trimming and J lost 6 bases, with 13 bases between them. CDR1 and CDR2 from the germline V gene are MNHEY and SMNVEV (reference sequence). This clone was seen a handful of times. The antigen remains undetermined. The V gene is TRBV27, the J gene TRBJ1-1; possibly TRBD1 for D (6 bases). Material for sequencing was PBMCs. This TCR came from a woman in her 40s in good health and CMV-seronegative. CDR3 region: CASSLQGPSEAFF. The CDR3 nucleotides are TGTGCCAGCAGTCTACAGGGCCCCTCTGAAGCTTTCTTT.